This TCR beta chain was recovered during a study of cytomegalovirus exposure and HLA in healthy donors (dated by TCRdb to the late 2010s). For the study in its entirety: In an earlier analysis of some 610 of the donors, about 260 Gb of sequence data and about 110 million unique TCR beta sequences from roughly 200 million T cells were reported. In an earlier analysis of around 540 of the donors, high-throughput TCR beta sequencing was used to judge whether each TCR beta V gene segment behaved as functional or pseudogenic. Donor age, sex, ethnicity and CMV serostatus were compiled alongside the repertoire data. Roughly five DR-DQ haplotypes were handled as single units for association and clustering because linkage in the cohort was strong. Rather than drawing on any new phenotypic data, the later analysis identified candidate immune exposures from TCR beta sequences and the way those sequences occurred across donors. To predict cytomegalovirus infection status, the study brought together high-throughput TCR immunosequencing, statistical association of individual TCRs with disease status, and machine learning. Along with the roughly 700-subject first cohort, a separate validation cohort of 120 different subjects was used. Typing coverage varied by locus: about 629-640 donors for A, B, C, DRB1 and DQB1; around 560 for DQA1; approximately 570 for DPA1; 450 to 480 for DPB1. Of the 398 genotyped donors, 65% to 90% fell in the genetic ancestry cluster associated with self-reported Caucasian donors. On average, roughly 200,000 unique TCR beta nucleotide sequences were sequenced per donor among about 400 genotyped donors of the cohort, with about 19% of those sequences being non-productive. An early release covering roughly 600 HLA-typed donors comprised approximately 290 gigabases of sequencing data and some 79 million unique TCR sequences. HLA typing covered class I and class II loci at four-digit resolution. The study profiled the T cell repertoires of some 610 subjects by immunosequencing and related them to cytomegalovirus serostatus. In a later genetic analysis, genome-wide SNP genotypes for about 60% of the 666 donors were used, and that subset was treated as a discovery cohort. All discovery cohort repertoires had been generated on a single sequencing platform. The study was designed to test whether signatures of past pathogen exposure could be identified by cataloging public T cell receptors. A later analysis re-analyzed previously published TCR beta repertoires from roughly 630 donors and added high-resolution HLA genotyping to study TCR occurrence patterns. The study at large found these results: In a later analysis, the rate of TCR association differed among HLA loci, with DRB1 alleles having the most associated TCRs and HLA-C alleles having the fewest. Linkage disequilibrium might explain the correlated functional status among segregating V segments, but an unknown experimental factor could not be ruled out. Compared with the roughly 670-donor mean, donors in an Asian-associated ancestry cluster had fewer N-insertions in productive TCRs, according to a later genetic analysis. The 87-base-pair reads could not distinguish some IMGT-functional V segments, including TRBV6-2 and TRBV6-3, so those segments were excluded. Most TCR sequences were observed very rarely across donors, whereas some public TCRs were present in many individuals. Immune exposure information for the cohort was limited to CMV serostatus. Because counts were too low, roughly 18 rarely observed V segments, including chromosome 9 orphons, were left out of the earlier analysis of 500 to 750 of the donors. Specific HLA alleles were associated with 15,000 to 20,000 TCR beta sequences at a false discovery rate of 0.05 in a later analysis. V-gene and J-gene trimming of TCR beta chains was associated with a missense DCLRE1C variant in a later genetic analysis, and the association was replicated in an independent cohort. In vitro tests confirmed that a few of the cytomegalovirus-associated TCR beta chains recognize cytomegalovirus antigens. A group of highly shared sequence variants was considered likely to be a technical artifact of the sequencing pipeline. Presence/absence analyses assumed roughly uniform sequencing depth across donors, an assumption that may not hold. A further reported finding was that TCR beta sequences accurately predicted the HLA-A and HLA-B alleles for most subjects in the first cohort. The classifier was reported to diagnose cytomegalovirus status with high specificity and sensitivity in both the original and validation cohorts. Because some donors lacked HLA typing at each locus, the association tests relied only on the typed subset. According to the authors, the approach could potentially be generalized to other disease states and immunological phenotypes. When HLA alleles, especially DR and DQ, strongly co-occurred, attributing TCR associations to individual alleles was difficult. A total of some 180 TCR beta chains were listed by the study as associated with cytomegalovirus. In an earlier analysis of roughly 500 of the donors, most TCR beta V segments appeared in productive rearrangements about 90% or about 30% of the time, broadly matching IMGT annotations. In a later analysis, HLA-associated TCR beta chains showed more clonal expansion and lower generation probabilities than non-associated chains that were equally common. According to a later analysis, most CMV-associated TCR beta chains appeared to be HLA-restricted, and the HLA associations seemed to be driven largely by CMV exposure. The cohort was sequenced for TCR beta chains only, and without alpha or paired-chain data the features that could be detected were limited. A later analysis reported that several top co-occurrence clusters appeared linked to parvovirus B19, influenza, CMV and Epstein-Barr virus.

The cohort was made up of 500 to 850 healthy bone marrow donors. At the time of sampling, every cohort member was nominally healthy, though immune exposures that went unrecorded were likely present. The donor tested CMV seropositive, placing the donor among the 290 or so seropositive members of the cohort. Each donor provided a peripheral blood sample, and peripheral blood mononuclear cells were used for TCR beta sequencing. The Qiagen DNeasy Blood Extraction Kit was used to extract genomic DNA from the blood cell samples. For this clone: Its specific antigen is unknown. No quality values exist for individual bases; no much larger clone is one base distant.

According to the germline V gene (reference sequence), CDR1 reads LNHDA and CDR2 reads SQIVND. From its cysteine to its phenylalanine, the CDR3 spans 14 amino acids. Just the 42-base CDR3 DNA is kept, in frame starting at base 1. The V and J ends are trimmed by 6 bases and 0 bases, leaving 6 bases between them. The library came from the immunoSEQ multiplex PCR assay. A mixture of 60 forward primers for TCR Vbeta segments and 13 reverse primers for TCR Jbeta segments was used in the multiplex PCR. The CDR3 region of rearranged TCR beta genes was amplified from genomic DNA by a multiplex PCR assay. On the Illumina HiSeq System, the amplified TCR beta libraries were sequenced as 87-base-pair reads. The study's own analysis went as follows. Across the roughly 640 repertoires, a later analysis counted about 81 million unique TCR beta chains, some 11 million of which were shared by at least two donors. A nearest-neighbor algorithm error-corrected the raw reads and collapsed the reads into unique sequences, merging closely related sequences to remove PCR and sequencing errors. Alignment of CDR3 sequences to IMGT reference sequences was used to assign V, D and J gene segments. For a sequence to be retained, a match of at least six nucleotides was required to both a V gene segment and a J gene segment. A rearrangement was called productive if the CDR3 had no stop codons and remained in frame with V and J, and every other rearrangement was called non-productive. CDR3 was defined according to IMGT convention as the region running from the second conserved V-encoded cysteine to the conserved J-encoded phenylalanine. The earlier analysis of 500 to 600 of the donors excluded sequences that lacked an unambiguous match to a single V gene segment. In an earlier analysis of roughly 500 of the donors, V segments were called functional above 56.7% productive rearrangements and were called segregating when the between-donor standard deviation exceeded 5%. A statistical classification framework was built for diagnosing cytomegalovirus status from the catalog of TCR beta chain sequences. V and J gene assignment, in a later analysis, came from comparing TCR nucleotide sequences with IMGT/GENE-DB human TR gene sequences. In a later analysis, CDR3 sequences and most-parsimonious VDJ recombination scenarios were assigned using the TCRdist pipeline. A later analysis defined each TCR beta chain by its CDR3 amino acid sequence plus V-gene family, and excluded reads lacking a unique V-gene family. As a way to deal with suspected cross-contamination and a sequencing artifact, a later analysis dropped approximately 570 nucleotide sequences that were highly shared and had low generation probability. In a later analysis, a clonal expansion index for each public chain was calculated from normalized within-repertoire ranks of inferred template counts. Generation probabilities in a later analysis came from a VDJ recombination model fitted to out-of-frame rearrangements, and those results were checked against IGoR. In a later analysis, hypergeometric tests were used to score TCR-TCR, TCR-HLA and TCR-CMV co-occurrence, with a repertoire-size bias correction applied to TCR pairs. False discovery rates were estimated in a later analysis by permuting HLA or CMV assignments 20 times. In a later analysis, co-occurring TCRs were grouped with DBSCAN, and TCRdist sequence similarity was added when clustering was performed within HLA-allele-positive subsets. For co-occurrence clustering, repertoires with fewer than 30,000 or more than 120,000 public chains were excluded, along with 4 to 6 repertoires with anomalous nucleotide sharing. In its TCRdb copy, this immuneACCESS table keeps in-frame sequences only and misses some clones. Where compared with another copy, unresolved V genes explain less than half of these, and the others have no known cause. From that table come the V and J calls and clone size; the DNA was used to work out D and trimming. Here the sample has about 130,000 clones; over 75% occur a single time. More than 4% of the sample lies in the top ten.

The chain is encoded by TRBV19 joined to TRBJ2-6, with the D gene not clear enough to name. The source material was PBMCs. This sequence was found in a male donor in good health and CMV-seropositive. This receptor carries the CDR3 CASSPDSGANVLTF. The nucleotide sequence reads as follows: TGTGCCAGTAGCCCAGACTCTGGGGCCAACGTCCTGACTTTC.